Each of the 17 T cell receptor beta chains below was sequenced from the same sample in a study of cytomegalovirus exposure and HLA in healthy donors. PCR primers comprised 60 Vbeta and 13 Jbeta primers. Profiled with immunoSEQ multiplex PCR; TCRdb holds only in-frame clones, not every one. The sample holds more than 140,000 clones, over 60% seen once. Sequencing input: PBMCs. These receptors were obtained from a woman aged 30 to 39 in good health and CMV-seropositive.

The chain couples TRBV19 to TRBJ1-5; possibly TRBD1 for D (6 bases). CDR1 LNHDA and CDR2 SQIVND come from the germline V gene (reference sequence). Deletions cut 6 bases from V and 3 bases from J, with 12 bases between. The CDR3 totals 14 residues. CDR3 region: CASSLRDINQPQHF. The CDR3 DNA reads TGTGCCAGTAGCCTACGGGACATCAATCAGCCCCAGCATTTT.

This chain connects TRBV10-1 to TRBJ1-2; a weak D match, TRBD1 (5 bases). From germline, CDR1 is WNHNN and CDR2 SYGVQD (reference sequence). V lost 6 bases, J lost 1 base, and 9 bases lay in between. The CDR3 spans 13 residues. DNA for the CDR3: TGCGCCAGCAGCCCGACAGTTAACTATGGCTACACCTTC. It yields the protein CASSPTVNYGYTF.

The V and J genes are TRBV6-4 and TRBJ2-1; no firm D call. Trimming removed 0 bases at V and 0 bases at J, with 6 bases between. The length of the CDR3 is 15 residues. The germline V gene has CDR1 MRHNA and CDR2 SNTAGT. The CDR3 region has the DNA TGTGCCAGCAGTGACTCCGCGTTCTCCTACAATGAGCAGTTCTTC. Its protein is CASSDSAFSYNEQFF.

The rearrangement links TRBV27 to TRBJ1-1; D gene ambiguous. Germline assignment: CDR1 MNHEY and CDR2 SMNVEV (reference sequence). Trimming shortened V by 7 bases and J by 3 bases, and 15 bases separated the two germline ends. This CDR3 comprises 14 residues. DNA for the CDR3: TGTGCCAGCATTAAGTCGGGGTATGACACTGAAGCTTTCTTT. Translated, it gives CASIKSGYDTEAFF.

CDR3 in amino acids: CASSLGTGTNGYTF. The CDR3 region has the DNA TGTGCCAGCAGCTTAGGGACAGGGACCAATGGCTACACCTTC. V gene TRBV7-9 combines with J gene TRBJ1-2; 8 nucleotides line up with TRBD1. Losses at the gene ends were 1 base for V and 6 bases for J; bases not matched to a gene: 4. CDR3 length: 14 residues. Germline CDR1 is SEHNR and CDR2 is FQNEAQ (reference sequence).

V gene TRBV27 combines with J gene TRBJ2-7, with D possibly matching TRBD1 (5 bases). The CDR3 is 15 amino acids. Per the germline V gene, CDR1 is MNHEY and CDR2 is SMNVEV (reference sequence). V lost 7 bases, J lost 3 bases, and 19 bases lay in between. In DNA form, the CDR3 reads TGTGCCAGCACCGCCCGCGACAGCCCACTCTACGAGCAGTACTTC. Translating gives CASTARDSPLYEQYF.

This clone has only a few counts. This CDR3 reads CAIGATDLYGYTF. CDR3 DNA sequence: TGTGCCATCGGAGCAACCGACCTTTATGGCTACACCTTC. The V call is TRBV10-3, the J call TRBJ1-2, with no clear D. Trimming shortened V by 8 bases and J by 5 bases, and 15 bases separated the two germline ends. Germline V gene data show CDR1 as ENHRY and CDR2 as SYGVKD. CDR3 length: 13 residues.

This clone was seen more than once but under ten times. V usage is TRBV27 and J usage is TRBJ1-2; no clear D gene. CDR1 and CDR2 (germline): MNHEY, SMNVEV (reference sequence). Trimming shortened V by 0 bases and J by 8 bases, and 16 bases separated the two germline ends. CDR3 length equals 15 residues. This CDR3 is CASSLSPEPPGGYTF. As DNA, the CDR3 is TGTGCCAGCAGTTTATCCCCCGAACCGCCAGGCGGCTACACCTTC.

This clone was detected a few times. The sample holds other DNA sequences that translate to the same CDR3. This rearrangement joins TRBV6-5 to TRBJ1-6, with 7 positions matching TRBD1. V lost 0 bases to trimming and J lost 7 bases; unmatched junction nucleotides: 0. CDR3 length: 14 amino acids. The germline gives CDR1 MNHEY, CDR2 SVGAGI. CDR3 region: CASSYSGQNSPLHF. DNA for the CDR3: TGTGCCAGCAGTTACTCGGGACAGAATTCACCCCTCCACTTT.

This clone has just a few counts. V gene TRBV19 combines with J gene TRBJ2-1; 8 positions agree with TRBD2. The CDR3 is 14 amino acids. Germline trimming cut 1 base from V and 8 bases from J; bases unmatched to any gene: 4. Germline values: CDR1 LNHDA, CDR2 SQIVND (reference sequence). The chain's CDR3 is CASSIAGGLDEQFF. Written as DNA, the CDR3 is TGTGCCAGTAGTATAGCGGGGGGGCTCGATGAGCAGTTCTTC.

The chain has TRBV28 and TRBJ2-7, with 8 bases that match TRBD1. Trimming removed 6 bases from V and 2 bases from J; junction bases left unmatched: 12. This CDR3 spans 16 amino acids. Germline V gene sequence: CDR1 MDHEN, CDR2 SYDVKM. Here the CDR3 DNA reads TGTGCCAGCAGCCGATCGACCCCGGACAGGGCCTACGAGCAGTACTTC. It codes for CASSRSTPDRAYEQYF.

V gene TRBV19 combines with J gene TRBJ1-1, with no clear D. The ends were cut back, 3 bases at V and 1 base at J, with 12 bases in the middle. The CDR3 consists of 15 residues. Germline loops: CDR1 LNHDA, CDR2 SQIVND (reference sequence). The CDR3 reads CASSIGRQWNTEAFF. The CDR3 DNA is TGTGCCAGTAGTATCGGCAGGCAATGGAACACTGAAGCTTTCTTT.

In its sample, this clone was seen a few times. The chain combines TRBV19 with TRBJ1-1; D is ambiguous. The V end lost 7 bases, the J end lost 1 base, and 10 bases lay between the germline ends. The CDR3 contains 13 residues. Germline-derived CDR1 and CDR2 are LNHDA and SQIVND (reference sequence). The CDR3 bases are TGTGCCAGTACTGGACGGGAGAACACTGAAGCTTTCTTT. Translating gives CASTGRENTEAFF.

The V and J genes are TRBV15 and TRBJ2-7; no clear D. The V end was cut by 1 base, the J end by 4 bases, with 5 bases between. The CDR3 sequence is 12 residues long. CDR1 and CDR2 from the germline V gene are LNHNV and YYDKDF (reference sequence). CDR3 DNA sequence: TGTGCCACCAGCAGAGCAGGATACGAGCAGTACTTC. Amino acids: CATSRAGYEQYF. Drawing the rest from reference TRBV15 and TRBJ2-7, the complete variable domain is DAMVIQNPRYQVTQFGKPVTLSCSQTLNHNVMYWYQQKSSQAPKLLFHYYDKDFNNEADTPDNFQSRRPNTSFCFLDIRSPGLGDTAMYLCATSRAGYEQYFGPGTRLTVT.

The V call is TRBV30, the J call TRBJ1-5; no clear D gene. The V and J ends lost 2 bases and 2 bases respectively, with 10 bases between them. The CDR3 is made up of 14 amino acids. CDR1 GTSNPN and CDR2 SVGIG come from the germline V gene (reference sequence). The DNA of the CDR3 is TGTGCCTGGAGTTATGAGAGGGGCAATCAGCCCCAGCATTTT. Translation gives CAWSYERGNQPQHF.

The chain recombines TRBV6-5 with TRBJ2-5; possibly TRBD1 for D (5 bases). Germline loops: CDR1 MNHEY, CDR2 SVGAGI. V was clipped by 8 bases and J by 4 bases, with 14 bases between them. This CDR3 has 13 residues. In nucleotides, the CDR3 is TGTGCCAGCTTAGATGGGCAGGGAGAGACCCAGTACTTC. Its protein product is CASLDGQGETQYF.

The CDR3 DNA reads TGTGCCAGCAGCTCAGGGGACGCCATATATTTT. The encoded protein is CASSSGDAIYF. The gene calls are TRBV5-5 and TRBJ1-3; perhaps TRBD1 as D (6 bases). V was shortened by 3 bases and J by 11 bases, with 9 bases between the two germline ends. This CDR3 is 11 amino acids long. The V gene's germline CDR1 is SGHKS and CDR2 YYEKEE (reference sequence).